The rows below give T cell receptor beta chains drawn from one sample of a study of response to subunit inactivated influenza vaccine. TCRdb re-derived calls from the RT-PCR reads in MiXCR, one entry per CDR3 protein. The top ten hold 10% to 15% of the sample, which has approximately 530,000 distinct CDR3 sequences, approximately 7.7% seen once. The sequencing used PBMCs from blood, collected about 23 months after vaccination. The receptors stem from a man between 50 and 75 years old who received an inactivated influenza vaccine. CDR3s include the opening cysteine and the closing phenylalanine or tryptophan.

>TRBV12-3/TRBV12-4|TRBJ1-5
CASSLDRGDQPQHF
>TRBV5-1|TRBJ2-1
CASSLDSEQFF
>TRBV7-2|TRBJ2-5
CASSSQRLSGRVLAQYF
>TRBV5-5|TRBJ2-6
CASSFSPTGANVLTF
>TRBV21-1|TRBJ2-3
CASSTADTQYF
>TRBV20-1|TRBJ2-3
CSATLAGTDTQYF
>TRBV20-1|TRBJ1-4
CSARQGQAREKLFF
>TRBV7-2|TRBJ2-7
CASSPRQEYEQYF
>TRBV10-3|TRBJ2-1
CAIKTSGEYNEQFF
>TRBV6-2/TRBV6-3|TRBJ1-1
CASSYSMDRGTEAFF
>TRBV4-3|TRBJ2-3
CASSQDQFGIDTQYF
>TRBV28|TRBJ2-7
CASSAETLGSYEQYF
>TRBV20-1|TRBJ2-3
CSARDGTGGADTQYF
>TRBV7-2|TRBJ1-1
CASSFAQGGTEAFF
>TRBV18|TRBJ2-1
CASSPPSGRLNEQFF
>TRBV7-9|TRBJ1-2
CASSLSRVDYGYTF
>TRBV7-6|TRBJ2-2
CATSLRLGDAGELFF
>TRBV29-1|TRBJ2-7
CSVGLAGGPVEQYF
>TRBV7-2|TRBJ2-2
CASRSQAGELFF
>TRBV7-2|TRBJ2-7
CASSGAGLYEQYF
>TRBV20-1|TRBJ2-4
CSASDQGAYLNIQYF
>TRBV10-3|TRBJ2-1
CATLRRDRINEQFF
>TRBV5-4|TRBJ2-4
CASSLAGEGNIQYF
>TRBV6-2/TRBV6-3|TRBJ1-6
CASSYLPGQTITYNSPLHF
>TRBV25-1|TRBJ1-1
CASSESTVGGRNTEAFF
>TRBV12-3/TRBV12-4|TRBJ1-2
CASSPGQGPYGYTF
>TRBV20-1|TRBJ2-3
CSARSFSTDTQYF
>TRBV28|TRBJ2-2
CASSLSATGELFF
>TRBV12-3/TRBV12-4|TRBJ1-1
CASSFSNEAFF
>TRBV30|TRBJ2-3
CAWGGLAGGTSTDTQYF
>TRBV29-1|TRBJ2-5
CSVDGRGRYQETQYF
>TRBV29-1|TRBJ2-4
CSVAGGLAHGNIQYF
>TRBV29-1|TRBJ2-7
CSVRGTGFYEQYF
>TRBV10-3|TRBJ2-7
CAISESSQGQREQYF
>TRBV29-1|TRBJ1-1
CSVGWPNTEAFF
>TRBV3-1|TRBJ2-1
CASSQESGGLINEQFF
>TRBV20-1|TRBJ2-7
CSAPVAGTDYEQYF
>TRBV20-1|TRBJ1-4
CSATQGPTNEKLFF
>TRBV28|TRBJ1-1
CASSPIYTEAFF
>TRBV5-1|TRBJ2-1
CASRGISGLEQFF